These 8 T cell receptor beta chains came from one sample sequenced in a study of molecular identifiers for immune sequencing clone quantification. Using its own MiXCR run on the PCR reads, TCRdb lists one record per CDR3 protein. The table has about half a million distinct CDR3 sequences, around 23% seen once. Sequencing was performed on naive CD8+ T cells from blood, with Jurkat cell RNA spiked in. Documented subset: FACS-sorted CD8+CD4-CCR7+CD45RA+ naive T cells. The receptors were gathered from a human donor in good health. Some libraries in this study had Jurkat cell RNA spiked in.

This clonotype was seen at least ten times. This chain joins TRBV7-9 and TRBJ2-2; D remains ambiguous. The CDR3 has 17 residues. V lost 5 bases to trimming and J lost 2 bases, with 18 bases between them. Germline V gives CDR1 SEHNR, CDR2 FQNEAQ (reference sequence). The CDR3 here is CASSPLGGYLNTGELFF. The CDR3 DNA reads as TGTGCCAGCAGCCCCCTGGGCGGATACCTTAACACCGGGGAGCTGTTTTTT.

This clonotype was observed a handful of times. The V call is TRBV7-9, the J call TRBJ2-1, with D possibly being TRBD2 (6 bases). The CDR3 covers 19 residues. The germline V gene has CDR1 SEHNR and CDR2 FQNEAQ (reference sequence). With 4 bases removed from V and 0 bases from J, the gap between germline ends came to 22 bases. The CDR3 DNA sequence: TGTGCCAGCAGCTCCACCTTAGGCCCGCGGGGTTACTCCTACAATGAGCAGTTCTTC. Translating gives CASSSTLGPRGYSYNEQFF.

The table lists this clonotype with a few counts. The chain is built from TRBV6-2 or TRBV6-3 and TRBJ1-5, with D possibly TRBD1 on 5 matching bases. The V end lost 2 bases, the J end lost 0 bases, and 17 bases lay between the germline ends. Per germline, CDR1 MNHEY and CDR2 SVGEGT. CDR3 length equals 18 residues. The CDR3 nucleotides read TGTGCCAGCAGTTACGGTGCAGGAGCAGGGTATAGCAATCAGCCCCAGCATTTT. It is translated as CASSYGAGAGYSNQPQHF.

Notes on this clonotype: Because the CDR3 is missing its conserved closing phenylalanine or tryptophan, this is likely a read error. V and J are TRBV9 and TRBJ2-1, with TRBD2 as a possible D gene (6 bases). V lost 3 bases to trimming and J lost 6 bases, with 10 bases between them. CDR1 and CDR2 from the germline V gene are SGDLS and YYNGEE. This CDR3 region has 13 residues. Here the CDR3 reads CASSAMEGNEQFS. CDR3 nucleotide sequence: TGTGCCAGCAGCGCAATGGAGGGCAATGAGCAGTTCTCC.

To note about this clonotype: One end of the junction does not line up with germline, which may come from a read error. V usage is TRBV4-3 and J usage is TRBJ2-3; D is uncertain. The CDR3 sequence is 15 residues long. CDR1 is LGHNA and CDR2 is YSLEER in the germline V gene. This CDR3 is CASSQDTSYTDTQCF. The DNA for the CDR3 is TGCGCCAGCAGCCAAGATACATCTTACACAGATACGCAGTGTTTT.

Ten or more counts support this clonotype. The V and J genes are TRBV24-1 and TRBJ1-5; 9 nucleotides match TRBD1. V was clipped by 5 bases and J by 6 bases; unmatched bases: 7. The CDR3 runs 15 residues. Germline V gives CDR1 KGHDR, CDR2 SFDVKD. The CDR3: CATSGGTGNPQPQHF. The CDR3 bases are TGTGCCACCAGTGGTGGGACAGGGAATCCTCAGCCCCAGCATTTT.

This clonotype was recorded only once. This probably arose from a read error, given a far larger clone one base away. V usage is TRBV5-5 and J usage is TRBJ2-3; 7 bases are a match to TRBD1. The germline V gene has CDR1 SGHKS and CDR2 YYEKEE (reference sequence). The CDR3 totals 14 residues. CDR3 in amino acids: CAGSLGQGADTQYF. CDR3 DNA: TGTGCCGGCAGCTTGGGGCAGGGGGCAGATACGCAGTATTTT.

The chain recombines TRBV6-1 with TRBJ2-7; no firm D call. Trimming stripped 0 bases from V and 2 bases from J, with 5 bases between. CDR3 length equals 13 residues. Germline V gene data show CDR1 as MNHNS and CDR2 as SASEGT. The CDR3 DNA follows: TGTGCCAGCAGTGAAGCGCTTCCCTACGAGCAGTACTTC. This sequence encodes CASSEALPYEQYF.